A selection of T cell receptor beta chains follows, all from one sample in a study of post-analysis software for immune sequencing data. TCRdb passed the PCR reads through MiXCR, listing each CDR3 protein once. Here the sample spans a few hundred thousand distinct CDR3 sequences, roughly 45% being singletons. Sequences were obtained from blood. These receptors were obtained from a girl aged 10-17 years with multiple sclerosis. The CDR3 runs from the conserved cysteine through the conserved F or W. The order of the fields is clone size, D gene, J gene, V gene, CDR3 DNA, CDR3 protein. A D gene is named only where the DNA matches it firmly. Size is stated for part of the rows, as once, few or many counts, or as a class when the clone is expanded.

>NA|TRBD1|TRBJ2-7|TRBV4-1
TGCGCCAGCAGCCCGGCACTGGGGGACAGTATCTACGAGCAGTACTTC
CASSPALGDSIYEQYF
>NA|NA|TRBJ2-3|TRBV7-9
TGTGCCAGCACGCAAAGAGATACGCAGTATTTT
CASTQRDTQYF
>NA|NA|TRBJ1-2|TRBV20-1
TGCAGTGCTAAAAGCCGGGACCGATACAACTATGGCTACACCTTC
CSAKSRDRYNYGYTF
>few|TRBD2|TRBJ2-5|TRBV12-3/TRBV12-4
TGTGCCAGCACCACGACTAGCGGGAGGGAGACCCAGTACTTC
CASTTTSGRETQYF
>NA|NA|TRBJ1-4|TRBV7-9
TGTGCCAGCAGCTTATACAGGGACGCGAATGAAAAACTGTTTTTT
CASSLYRDANEKLFF
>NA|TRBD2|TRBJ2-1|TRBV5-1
TGCGCCAGCAGTCCTGGGACTAGCGGGAGTCTTTCCTACAATGAGCAGTTCTTC
CASSPGTSGSLSYNEQFF
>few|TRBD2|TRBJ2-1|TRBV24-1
TGTGCCACCAGGACTAGCGGGAGCTCCTACAATGAGCAGTTCTTC
CATRTSGSSYNEQFF
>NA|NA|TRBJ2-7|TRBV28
TGTGCCAGCAGCCGGGGCGGTAGCTCCTACGAGCAGTACTTC
CASSRGGSSYEQYF
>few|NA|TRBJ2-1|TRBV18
TGTGCCAGCTCACCACGAGAGGAGGGTGAGCAGTTCTTC
CASSPREEGEQFF
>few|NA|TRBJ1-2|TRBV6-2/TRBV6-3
TGTGCCAGCACTTGGACAGACGCTAACTATGGCTACACCTTC
CASTWTDANYGYTF
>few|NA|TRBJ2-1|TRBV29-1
TGCAGCGTTGCGGGACGAGGGGGGGTTGGGTCCTACAATGAGCAGTTCTTC
CSVAGRGGVGSYNEQFF
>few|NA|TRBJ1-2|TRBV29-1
TGCAGCGTTGGGGAAACGACCTCCCTTGGCTACACCTTC
CSVGETTSLGYTF